A selection of T cell receptor beta chains follows, all from one sample in a study of OX40 agonist ivuxolimab in advanced cancers. Sequencing used immunoSEQ multiplex PCR; TCRdb keeps in-frame clones, though not all of them. The table includes 30,000 to 40,000 clones, roughly nine tenths detected once. The source material was CD4+ or CD8+ T cells sorted from blood, sampled in a trial of the OX40 agonist ivuxolimab. All receptors derive from an adult with an advanced solid tumor such as melanoma, head and neck, liver or kidney cancer. CDR3s include the opening cysteine and the closing phenylalanine or tryptophan. Some rows mark clone size as missing; the rest say once, few, many or name a class of expanded clone.

size: .
V: TRBV27
J: TRBJ2-1
CDR3: CASSLWADNEQFF

size: .
V: TRBV4-1
J: TRBJ1-3
CDR3: CASSLQSFSGNTIYF

size: .
V: TRBV7-2
J: TRBJ1-6
CDR3: CASSKAQGYNSPLHF

size: few
V: TRBV6-5
J: TRBJ1-1
CDR3: CASHTGSTEAFF

size: .
V: TRBV4-3
J: TRBJ2-7
CDR3: CASTSTHDRRGEQYF

size: .
V: TRBV11-2
J: TRBJ2-5
CDR3: CASSRKGQGWGTQYF

size: .
V: TRBV5-8
J: TRBJ1-5
CDR3: CASSFEGGNQPQHF

size: .
V: TRBV9
J: TRBJ2-5
CDR3: CASSVDGGETQYF

size: .
V: TRBV7-8
J: TRBJ1-1
CDR3: CASSLVGLKNTEAFF

size: .
V: TRBV18
J: TRBJ2-3
CDR3: CASSPQGTDTQYF

size: .
V: TRBV2
J: TRBJ1-6
CDR3: CASSEMGLGDNSPLHF

size: few
V: TRBV6-5
J: TRBJ1-2
CDR3: CASTKAQGALPGYTF

size: .
V: TRBV7-9
J: TRBJ2-1
CDR3: CASSLAAVGDNEQFF

size: .
V: TRBV13
J: TRBJ2-3
CDR3: CASSPGTSGGHGGDTQYF

size: .
V: TRBV4-1
J: TRBJ2-2
CDR3: CASSQTGLAGYTGELFF

size: once
V: TRBV4-2
J: TRBJ1-2
CDR3: CASSHPDTSNYGYTF

size: once
V: TRBV30
J: TRBJ2-2
CDR3: CAWSVGEGTGELFF

size: .
V: TRBV2
J: TRBJ1-3
CDR3: CASSAPGFGNTIYF

size: .
V: TRBV7-9
J: TRBJ2-2
CDR3: CASSFVNTGELFF

size: medium-sized
V: TRBV6-5
J: TRBJ1-5
CDR3: CASSYTGAPNQPQHF

size: .
V: TRBV5-1
J: TRBJ1-1
CDR3: CASSLGDSGGSEAFF

size: medium-sized
V: TRBV15
J: TRBJ2-2
CDR3: CATSSGNTGELFF

size: .
V: TRBV5-1
J: TRBJ1-1
CDR3: CASMGIMNTEAFF

size: many
V: TRBV27
J: TRBJ1-4
CDR3: CASSLTDERPQVREKLFF

size: few
V: TRBV29-1
J: TRBJ1-2
CDR3: CSVEDWEQVANYGYTF

size: once
V: TRBV9
J: TRBJ1-1
CDR3: CASSVAEDTEAFF

size: .
V: TRBV10-3
J: TRBJ2-2
CDR3: CAISTTSGGEELFF

size: .
V: TRBV6-1
J: TRBJ1-2
CDR3: CASSEGILAVYGYTF

size: .
V: TRBV5-1
J: TRBJ1-3
CDR3: CASSLGRNTIYF

size: .
V: TRBV4-2
J: TRBJ2-7
CDR3: CASSQEASGGASDEQYF

size: .
V: TRBV6-5
J: TRBJ1-4
CDR3: CASSYTKGGKLFF

size: once
V: TRBV27
J: TRBJ2-3
CDR3: CASSLLAGDTQYF

size: .
V: TRBV7-2
J: TRBJ2-7
CDR3: CASSFDRVYEQYF

size: .
V: TRBV6-5
J: TRBJ2-7
CDR3: CASSYSISGGAGEQYF

size: .
V: TRBV5-1
J: TRBJ1-5
CDR3: CASSLGGHNQPQHF

size: .
V: TRBV7-6
J: TRBJ2-3
CDR3: CASSLAGTEDTQYF

size: .
V: TRBV10-3
J: TRBJ2-1
CDR3: CAISEGWTEYNEQFF

size: .
V: TRBV5-4
J: TRBJ1-1
CDR3: CASSFWGGTEAFF

size: .
V: TRBV6-5
J: TRBJ1-5
CDR3: CASSHGGENQPQHF

size: once
V: TRBV7-9
J: TRBJ1-1
CDR3: CASSPPYSYENTEAFF

size: .
V: TRBV10-1
J: TRBJ1-2
CDR3: CASSESSAAFGYTF

size: .
V: TRBV5-6
J: TRBJ2-1
CDR3: CASSFLAGGRIEQFF